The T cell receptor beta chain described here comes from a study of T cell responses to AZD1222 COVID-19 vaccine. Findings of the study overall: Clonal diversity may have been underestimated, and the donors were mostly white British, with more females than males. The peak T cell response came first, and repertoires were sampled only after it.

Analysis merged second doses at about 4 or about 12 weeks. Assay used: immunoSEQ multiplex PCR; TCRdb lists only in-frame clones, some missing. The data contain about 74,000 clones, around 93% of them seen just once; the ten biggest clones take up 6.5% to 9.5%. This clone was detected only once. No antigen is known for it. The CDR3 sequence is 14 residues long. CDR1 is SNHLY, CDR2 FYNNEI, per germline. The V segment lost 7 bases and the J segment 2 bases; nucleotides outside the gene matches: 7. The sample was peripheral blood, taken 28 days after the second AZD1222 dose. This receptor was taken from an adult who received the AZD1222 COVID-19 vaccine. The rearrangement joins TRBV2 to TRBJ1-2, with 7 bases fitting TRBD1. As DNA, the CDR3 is TGTGCCAGCAATGTGGGACAGCTCAACTATGGCTACACCTTC. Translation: CASNVGQLNYGYTF.